This T cell receptor (beta chain) was obtained from a study of T cells in Graves' hyperthyroidism and ophthalmopathy. Points on this clonotype: No antigen is known for it.

It was RNA transcripts that yielded the amplified TCR beta CDR3 regions. The HTBI primer set was used in a first-round RT-PCR of the TCR CDR3. Via MiXCR, TCRdb re-called the multiplex PCR reads, giving one row per CDR3 protein. This sample has a few hundred thousand distinct CDR3 sequences; approximately 15% occur once, and the top ten carry around 3.5%. General study results and limits: Most clonotypes that expanded in the thyroid above 0.001 also showed up in blood.

Trimming took 7 bases from V and 5 from J, leaving 15 bases between them. The CDR3 is 14 amino acids. Germline CDR1 is LNHDA and CDR2 is SQIVND (reference sequence). Orbital computed tomography, thyroid ultrasound, serum thyroxine and TRAb, and clinical symptoms together informed the diagnoses. The chain combines TRBV19 with TRBJ1-5; a possible D gene is TRBD1 (5 bases). This receptor was obtained from a woman aged 40 to 55 with Graves' ophthalmopathy. Material: blood. CDR3 region: CASTGLRGDQPQHF. CDR3 nucleotides: TGTGCCAGTACGGGCCTGAGGGGCGATCAGCCCCAGCATTTT.